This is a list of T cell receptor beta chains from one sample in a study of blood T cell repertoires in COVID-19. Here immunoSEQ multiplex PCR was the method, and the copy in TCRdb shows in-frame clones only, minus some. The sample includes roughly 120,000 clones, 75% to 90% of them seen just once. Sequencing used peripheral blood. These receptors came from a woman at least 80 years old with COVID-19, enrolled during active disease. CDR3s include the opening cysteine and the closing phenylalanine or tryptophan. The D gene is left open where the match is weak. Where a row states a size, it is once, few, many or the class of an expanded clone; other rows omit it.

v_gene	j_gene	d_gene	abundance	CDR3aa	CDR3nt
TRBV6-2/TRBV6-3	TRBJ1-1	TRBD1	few	CASSFFPTGVNTEAFF	TGTGCCAGCAGTTTCTTCCCGACAGGGGTCAACACTGAAGCTTTCTTT
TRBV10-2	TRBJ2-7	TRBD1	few	CATGQGYYEQYF	TGCGCCACCGGACAGGGATACTACGAGCAGTACTTC
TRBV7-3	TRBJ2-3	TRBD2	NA	CASSLAGGFTDTQYF	TGTGCCAGCAGCCTAGCGGGAGGGTTCACAGATACGCAGTATTTT
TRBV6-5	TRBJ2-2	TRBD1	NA	CASSSQGAGTGELFF	TGTGCCAGCAGTAGTCAGGGGGCGGGCACCGGGGAGCTGTTTTTT
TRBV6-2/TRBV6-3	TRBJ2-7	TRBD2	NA	CASSSKRTSAKPYEQYF	TGTGCCAGCAGTTCCAAAAGGACTAGCGCTAAACCCTACGAGCAGTACTTC
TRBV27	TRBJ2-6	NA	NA	CASTPLRTGANVLTF	TGTGCCAGCACCCCCCTCCGGACAGGGGCCAACGTCCTGACTTTC
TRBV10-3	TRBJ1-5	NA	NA	CAISESMAQPQHF	TGTGCCATCAGTGAGTCAATGGCCCAGCCCCAGCATTTT
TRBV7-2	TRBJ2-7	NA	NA	CASSFVGREQYF	TGTGCCAGCAGCTTCGTGGGGCGCGAGCAGTACTTC
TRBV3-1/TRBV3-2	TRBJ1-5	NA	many	CASSQGYNQPQHF	TGTGCCAGCAGCCAGGGCTACAATCAGCCCCAGCATTTT
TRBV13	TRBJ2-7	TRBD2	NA	CASSPGGRTPYEQYF	TGTGCCAGCAGCCCGGGGGGGCGGACGCCCTACGAGCAGTACTTC
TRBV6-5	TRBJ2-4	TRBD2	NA	CASSYSGRGINIQYF	TGTGCCAGCAGTTATTCGGGGAGGGGAATAAACATTCAGTACTTC
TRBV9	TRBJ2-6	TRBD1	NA	CASSGQGVMSGANVLTF	TGTGCCAGCAGTGGACAGGGAGTCATGTCTGGGGCCAACGTCCTGACTTTC
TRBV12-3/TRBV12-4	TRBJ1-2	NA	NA	CASSLGGVYGYTF	TGTGCCAGCAGTTTGGGGGGGGTCTATGGCTACACCTTC
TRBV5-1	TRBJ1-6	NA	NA	CASRGGTQYNSPLHF	TGCGCCAGCAGGGGGGGGACCCAGTATAATTCACCCCTCCACTTT
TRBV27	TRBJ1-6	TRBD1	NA	CASSLFATGSNSPLHF	TGTGCCAGCAGTTTATTTGCGACAGGGTCAAATTCACCCCTCCACTTT
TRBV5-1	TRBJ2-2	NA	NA	CASKDRSNTGELFF	TGCGCCAGCAAAGACAGGTCCAACACCGGGGAGCTGTTTTTT
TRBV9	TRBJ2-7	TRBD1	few	CASSPGQGSLYEQYF	TGTGCCAGCAGCCCGGGACAGGGGAGCCTCTACGAGCAGTACTTC
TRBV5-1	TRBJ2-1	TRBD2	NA	CASSLGEGYNEQFF	TGCGCCAGCAGCTTGGGGGAGGGGTACAATGAGCAGTTCTTC
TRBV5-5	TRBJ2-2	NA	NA	CASSLETTGELFF	TGTGCCAGCAGCTTGGAGACAACCGGGGAGCTGTTTTTT
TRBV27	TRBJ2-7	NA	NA	CASSLSEASWQNF	TGTGCCAGCAGTTTATCGGAGGCTAGCTGGCAGAACTTC
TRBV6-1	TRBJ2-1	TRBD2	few	CASSEIAGGHNEQFF	TGTGCCAGCAGTGAAATAGCGGGAGGTCACAATGAGCAGTTCTTC
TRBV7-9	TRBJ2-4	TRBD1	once	CASSMTGVAKNIQYF	TGTGCCAGCAGTATGACAGGGGTGGCCAAAAACATTCAGTACTTC
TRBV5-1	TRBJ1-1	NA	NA	CASRREVNTEAFF	TGCGCCAGCAGACGAGAGGTGAACACTGAAGCTTTCTTT
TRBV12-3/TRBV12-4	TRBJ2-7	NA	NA	CASSERLVSEQYF	TGTGCCAGCAGTGAACGACTAGTATCCGAGCAGTACTTC
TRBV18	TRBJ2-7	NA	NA	CASSPSISYEQYF	TGTGCCAGCTCACCATCCATCTCCTACGAGCAGTACTTC
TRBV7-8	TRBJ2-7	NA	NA	CASSLASVPLEQYF	TGTGCCAGCAGCTTAGCGTCGGTCCCCCTCGAGCAGTACTTC
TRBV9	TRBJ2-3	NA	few	CASSVWGRVADTQYF	TGTGCCAGCAGCGTATGGGGCAGGGTGGCAGATACGCAGTATTTT
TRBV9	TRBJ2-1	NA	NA	CASSVDQRALNNEQFF	TGTGCCAGCAGCGTAGACCAGCGGGCGCTGAACAATGAGCAGTTCTTC
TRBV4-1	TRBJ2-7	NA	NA	CASSGRWGYEQYF	TGCGCCAGCAGTGGGAGGTGGGGCTACGAGCAGTACTTC
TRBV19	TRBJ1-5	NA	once	CASSTGPSGPQHF	TGTGCCAGTAGCACAGGGCCTAGTGGGCCCCAGCATTTT
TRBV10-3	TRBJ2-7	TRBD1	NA	CAITPGQGLYEQYF	TGTGCCATCACGCCGGGACAGGGTCTTTACGAGCAGTACTTC
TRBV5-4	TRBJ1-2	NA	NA	CASSFAGGTNYGYTF	TGTGCCAGCAGCTTTGCGGGTGGAACTAACTATGGCTACACCTTC
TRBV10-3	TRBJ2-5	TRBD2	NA	CAISNDLAGSKKGTQYF	TGTGCCATCAGCAACGATCTAGCGGGCAGTAAAAAGGGGACCCAGTACTTC
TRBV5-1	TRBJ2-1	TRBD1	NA	CASSRAGGSPGSNEQFF	TGCGCCAGCAGCCGGGCAGGGGGTAGCCCGGGGAGCAATGAGCAGTTCTTC
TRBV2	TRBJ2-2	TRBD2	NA	CASSGGGGRTGELFF	TGTGCCAGCAGTGGTGGCGGGGGGCGTACCGGGGAGCTGTTTTTT
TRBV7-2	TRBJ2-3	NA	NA	CASSTQGSRTDTQYF	TGTGCCAGCAGCACGCAGGGAAGTAGGACAGATACGCAGTATTTT
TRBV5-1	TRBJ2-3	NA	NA	CASSSPTGTDTQYF	TGCGCCAGCAGCTCACCCACAGGCACAGATACGCAGTATTTT
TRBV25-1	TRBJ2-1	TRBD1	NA	CASTAGGGEQFF	TGTGCCAGCACCGCAGGGGGCGGCGAGCAGTTCTTC
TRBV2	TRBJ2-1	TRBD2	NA	CASSEDAGVENEQFF	TGTGCCAGCAGTGAAGACGCGGGAGTGGAAAATGAGCAGTTCTTC
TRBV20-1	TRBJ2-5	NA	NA	CSASRTVGETQYF	TGCAGTGCGAGTCGGACTGTAGGAGAGACCCAGTACTTC
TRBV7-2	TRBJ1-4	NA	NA	CASSPNRVTNEKLFF	TGTGCCAGCAGCCCGAACAGGGTAACTAATGAAAAACTGTTTTTT
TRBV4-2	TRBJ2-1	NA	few	CASSQDEAVVPNEQFF	TGTGCCAGCAGCCAAGATGAGGCGGTAGTACCCAATGAGCAGTTCTTC
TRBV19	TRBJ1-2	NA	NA	CASGFRVDYGYTF	TGTGCCAGTGGATTCAGGGTGGATTATGGCTACACCTTC
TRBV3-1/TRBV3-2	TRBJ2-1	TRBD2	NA	CASSQLGRAGANEQFF	TGTGCCAGCAGCCAATTGGGGAGGGCCGGGGCAAATGAGCAGTTCTTC
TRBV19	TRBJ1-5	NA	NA	CASSKESNQPQHF	TGTGCCAGTAGCAAAGAGAGCAATCAGCCCCAGCATTTT
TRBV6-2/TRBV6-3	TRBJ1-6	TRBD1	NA	CASSDRVSPLHF	TGTGCCAGCAGCGACAGGGTTTCACCCCTCCACTTT
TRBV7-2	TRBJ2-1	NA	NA	CASSSGGRGYEQFF	TGTGCCAGCAGCTCTGGTGGGAGGGGGTATGAGCAGTTCTTC
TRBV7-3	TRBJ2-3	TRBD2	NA	CASSLGIAGRTDTQYF	TGTGCCAGCAGCTTAGGGATAGCGGGCCGCACAGATACGCAGTATTTT
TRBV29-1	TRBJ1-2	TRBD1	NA	CSVEVRRGDGYTF	TGCAGCGTTGAAGTTCGCAGGGGGGATGGCTACACCTTC
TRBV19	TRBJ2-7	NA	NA	CASSIREAASYEQYF	TGTGCCAGTAGTATTCGAGAGGCGGCCTCCTACGAGCAGTACTTC
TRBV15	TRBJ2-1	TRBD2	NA	CATSSQSSGSYNEQFF	TGTGCCACCAGCAGTCAGTCTAGCGGCTCCTACAATGAGCAGTTCTTC
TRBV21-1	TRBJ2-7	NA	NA	CASSKFTGGIYEQYF	TGTGCCAGCAGCAAATTCACAGGGGGGATCTACGAGCAGTACTTC
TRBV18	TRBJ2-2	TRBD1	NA	CASSPGQSNTGELFF	TGTGCCAGCTCACCGGGACAGTCGAACACCGGGGAGCTGTTTTTT
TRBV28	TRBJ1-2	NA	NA	CASSLSGRNYGYTF	TGTGCCAGCAGCTTATCAGGTCGTAACTATGGCTACACCTTC
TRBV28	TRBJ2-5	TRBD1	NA	CASSSGTARETQYF	TGTGCCAGCAGTTCCGGGACAGCACGAGAGACCCAGTACTTC
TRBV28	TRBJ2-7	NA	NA	CASSPRQLTYEQYF	TGTGCCAGCAGTCCACGACAGCTTACCTACGAGCAGTACTTC
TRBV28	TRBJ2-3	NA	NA	CASTNQGTDTQYF	TGTGCCAGCACAAATCAGGGGACAGATACGCAGTATTTT
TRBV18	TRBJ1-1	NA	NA	CASSPPNRDTEAFF	TGTGCCAGCTCACCACCTAACAGGGACACTGAAGCTTTCTTT
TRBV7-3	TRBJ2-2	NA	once	CASSATGNTGELFF	TGTGCCAGCAGCGCAACAGGGAACACCGGGGAGCTGTTTTTT